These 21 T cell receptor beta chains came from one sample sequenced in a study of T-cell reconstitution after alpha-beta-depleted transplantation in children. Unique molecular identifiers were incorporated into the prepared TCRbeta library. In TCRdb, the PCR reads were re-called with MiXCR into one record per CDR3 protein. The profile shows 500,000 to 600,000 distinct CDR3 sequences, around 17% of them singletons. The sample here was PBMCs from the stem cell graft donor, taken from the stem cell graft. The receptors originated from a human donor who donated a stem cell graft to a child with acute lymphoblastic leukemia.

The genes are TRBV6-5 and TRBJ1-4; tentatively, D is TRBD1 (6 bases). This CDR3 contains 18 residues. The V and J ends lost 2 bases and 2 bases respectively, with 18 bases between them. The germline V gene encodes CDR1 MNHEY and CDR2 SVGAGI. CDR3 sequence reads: CASSYGTNLRRTNEKLFF. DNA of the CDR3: TGTGCCAGCAGTTACGGGACAAATTTGAGGAGGACTAATGAAAAACTGTTTTTT.

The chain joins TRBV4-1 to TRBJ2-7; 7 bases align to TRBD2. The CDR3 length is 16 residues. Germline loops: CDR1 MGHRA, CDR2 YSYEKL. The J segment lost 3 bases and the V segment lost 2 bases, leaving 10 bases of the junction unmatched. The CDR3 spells CASSQPTSRFRYEQYF. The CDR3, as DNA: TGCGCCAGCAGCCAACCGACTAGCCGCTTTCGCTACGAGCAGTACTTC.

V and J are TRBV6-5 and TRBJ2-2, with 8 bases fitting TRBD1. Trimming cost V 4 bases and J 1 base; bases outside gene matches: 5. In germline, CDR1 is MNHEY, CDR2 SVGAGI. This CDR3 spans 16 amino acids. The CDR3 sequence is CASSSYGTGNTGELFF. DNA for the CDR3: TGTGCCAGCAGTTCCTACGGGACAGGGAACACCGGGGAGCTGTTTTTT.

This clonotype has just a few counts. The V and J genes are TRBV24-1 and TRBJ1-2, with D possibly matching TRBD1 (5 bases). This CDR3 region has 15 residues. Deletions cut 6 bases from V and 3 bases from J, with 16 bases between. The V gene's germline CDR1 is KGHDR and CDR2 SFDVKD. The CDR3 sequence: CATSPGPPYYYGYTF. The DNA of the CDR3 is TGTGCCACCAGTCCGGGACCCCCCTACTACTATGGCTACACCTTC.

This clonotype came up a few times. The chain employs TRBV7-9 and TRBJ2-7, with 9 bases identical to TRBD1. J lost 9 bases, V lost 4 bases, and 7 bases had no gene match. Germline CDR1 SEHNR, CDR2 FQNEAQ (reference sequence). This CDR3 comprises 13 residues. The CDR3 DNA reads TGTGCCAGCAGCTCTAGGGACAGGGAAGGGCAGTACTTC. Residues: CASSSRDREGQYF.

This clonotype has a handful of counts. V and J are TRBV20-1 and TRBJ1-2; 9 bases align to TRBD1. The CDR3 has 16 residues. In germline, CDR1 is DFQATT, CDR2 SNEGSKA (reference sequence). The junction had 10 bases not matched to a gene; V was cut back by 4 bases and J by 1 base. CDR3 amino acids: CSATGQGVNLNYGYTF. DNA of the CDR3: TGCAGTGCTACGGGACAGGGAGTAAACCTTAACTATGGCTACACCTTC.

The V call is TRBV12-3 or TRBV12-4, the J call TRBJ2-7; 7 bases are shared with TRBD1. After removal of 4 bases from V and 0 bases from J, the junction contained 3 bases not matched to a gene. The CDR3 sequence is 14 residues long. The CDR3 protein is CASSYGQDSYEQYF. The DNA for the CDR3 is TGTGCCAGCAGTTACGGACAGGACTCCTACGAGCAGTACTTC.

CDR3 sequence (DNA): TGTGCCAGCAGCTCGAGAGTAGGCACCGGGGAGCTGTTTTTT. Residues: CASSSRVGTGELFF. The chain is built from TRBV12-3 or TRBV12-4 and TRBJ2-2; D remains ambiguous. Trimming took off 6 bases at V and 4 bases at J, with 12 bases between the two ends. The CDR3 runs 14 residues.

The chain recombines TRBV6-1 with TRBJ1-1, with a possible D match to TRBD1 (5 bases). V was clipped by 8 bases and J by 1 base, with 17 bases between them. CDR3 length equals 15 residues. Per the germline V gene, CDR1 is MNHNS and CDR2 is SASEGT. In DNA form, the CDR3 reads TGTGCCAGCGAGCGAGGGGACGGAAAGAACACTGAAGCTTTCTTT. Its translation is CASERGDGKNTEAFF.

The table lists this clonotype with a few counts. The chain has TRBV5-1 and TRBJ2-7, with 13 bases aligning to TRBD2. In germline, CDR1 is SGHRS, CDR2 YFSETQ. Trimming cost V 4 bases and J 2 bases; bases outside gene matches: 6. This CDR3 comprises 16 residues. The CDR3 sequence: CASSLRLAGGTYEQYF. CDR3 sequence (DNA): TGCGCCAGCAGCCTCCGACTAGCGGGAGGAACCTACGAGCAGTACTTC.

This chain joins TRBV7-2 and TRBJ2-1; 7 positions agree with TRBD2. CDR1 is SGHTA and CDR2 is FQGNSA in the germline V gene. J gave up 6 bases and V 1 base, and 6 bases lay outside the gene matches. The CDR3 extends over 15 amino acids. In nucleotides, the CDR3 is TGTGCCAGCAGCTTAGGACTAGCCCTATCCAATGAGCAGTTCTTC. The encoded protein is CASSLGLALSNEQFF.

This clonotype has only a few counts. CDR3 sequence (DNA): TGTGCCAGCAGCTTAAATCGGGGAGTAAGGTGGAATGAGCAGTTCTTC. It specifies CASSLNRGVRWNEQFF. This rearrangement joins TRBV7-3 to TRBJ2-1, with D perhaps TRBD2 (5 bases). The CDR3 runs to 16 residues. V shed 1 base and J shed 7 bases, with 17 bases lying between them. Germline CDR1 SGHTA, CDR2 FQGTGA.

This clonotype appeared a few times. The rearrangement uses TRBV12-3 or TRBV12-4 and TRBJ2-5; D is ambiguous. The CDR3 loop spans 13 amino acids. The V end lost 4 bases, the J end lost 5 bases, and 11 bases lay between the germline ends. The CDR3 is CASSSEDRETQYF. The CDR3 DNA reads TGTGCCAGCAGTTCAGAGGACCGGGAGACCCAGTACTTC.

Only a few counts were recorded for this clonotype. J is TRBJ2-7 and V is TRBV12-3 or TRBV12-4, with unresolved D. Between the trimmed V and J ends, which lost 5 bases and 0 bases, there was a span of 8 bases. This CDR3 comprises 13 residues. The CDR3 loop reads CASSNSYSYEQYF. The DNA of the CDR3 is TGTGCCAGCAGTAACAGCTACTCCTACGAGCAGTACTTC.

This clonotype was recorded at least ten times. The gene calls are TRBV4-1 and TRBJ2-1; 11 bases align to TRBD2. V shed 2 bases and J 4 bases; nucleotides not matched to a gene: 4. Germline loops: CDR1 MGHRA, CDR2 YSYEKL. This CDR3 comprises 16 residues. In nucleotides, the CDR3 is TGCGCCAGCAGCCAACACGGGACTAGCGGTTACAATGAGCAGTTCTTC. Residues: CASSQHGTSGYNEQFF.

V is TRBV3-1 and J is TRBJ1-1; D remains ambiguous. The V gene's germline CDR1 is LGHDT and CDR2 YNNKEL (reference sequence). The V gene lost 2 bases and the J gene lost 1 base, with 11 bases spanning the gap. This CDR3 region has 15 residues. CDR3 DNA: TGTGCCAGCAGCCAAACCCGCGGCGGGAACACTGAAGCTTTCTTT. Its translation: CASSQTRGGNTEAFF. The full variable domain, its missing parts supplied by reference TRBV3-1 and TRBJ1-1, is DTAVSQTPKYLVTQMGNDKSIKCEQNLGHDTMYWYKQDSKKFLKIMFSYNNKELIINETVPNRFSPKSPDKAHLNLHINSLELGDSAVYFCASSQTRGGNTEAFFGQGTRLTVV.

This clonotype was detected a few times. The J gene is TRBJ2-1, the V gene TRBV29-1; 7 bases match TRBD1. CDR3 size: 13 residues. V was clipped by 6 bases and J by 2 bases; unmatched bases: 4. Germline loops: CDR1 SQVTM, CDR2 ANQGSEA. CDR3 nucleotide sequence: TGCAGCGTGGGACAGCGCACCTACAATGAGCAGTTCTTC. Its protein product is CSVGQRTYNEQFF.

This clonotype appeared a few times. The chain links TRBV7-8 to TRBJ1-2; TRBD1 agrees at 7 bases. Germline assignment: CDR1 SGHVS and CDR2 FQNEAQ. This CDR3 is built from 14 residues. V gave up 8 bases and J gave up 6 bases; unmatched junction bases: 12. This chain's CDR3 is CASGGQLNKNGYTF. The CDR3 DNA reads TGTGCCAGCGGGGGACAGCTTAACAAGAATGGCTACACCTTC.

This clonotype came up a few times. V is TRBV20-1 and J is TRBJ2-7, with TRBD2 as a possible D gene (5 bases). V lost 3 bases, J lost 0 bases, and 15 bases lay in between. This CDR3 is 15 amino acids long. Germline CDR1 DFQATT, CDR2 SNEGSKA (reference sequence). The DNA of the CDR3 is TGCAGTGCTAGGAGTGGACGGGAAAGCTCCTACGAGCAGTACTTC. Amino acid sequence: CSARSGRESSYEQYF.

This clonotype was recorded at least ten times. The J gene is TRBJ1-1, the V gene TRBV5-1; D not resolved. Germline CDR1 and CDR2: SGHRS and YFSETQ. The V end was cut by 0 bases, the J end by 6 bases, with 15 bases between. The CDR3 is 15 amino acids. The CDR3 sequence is CASSLALLGLPEAFF. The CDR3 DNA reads TGCGCCAGCAGCTTGGCCTTACTAGGGCTGCCTGAAGCTTTCTTT.

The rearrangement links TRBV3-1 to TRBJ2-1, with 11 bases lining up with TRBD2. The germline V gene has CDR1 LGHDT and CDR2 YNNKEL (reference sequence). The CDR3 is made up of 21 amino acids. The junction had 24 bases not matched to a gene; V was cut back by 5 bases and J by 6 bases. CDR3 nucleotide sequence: TGTGCCAGCAGCTCGCGGATAGCGGGAGGGCCGGGGAAGGGAGCAACCAATGAGCAGTTCTTC. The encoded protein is CASSSRIAGGPGKGATNEQFF.